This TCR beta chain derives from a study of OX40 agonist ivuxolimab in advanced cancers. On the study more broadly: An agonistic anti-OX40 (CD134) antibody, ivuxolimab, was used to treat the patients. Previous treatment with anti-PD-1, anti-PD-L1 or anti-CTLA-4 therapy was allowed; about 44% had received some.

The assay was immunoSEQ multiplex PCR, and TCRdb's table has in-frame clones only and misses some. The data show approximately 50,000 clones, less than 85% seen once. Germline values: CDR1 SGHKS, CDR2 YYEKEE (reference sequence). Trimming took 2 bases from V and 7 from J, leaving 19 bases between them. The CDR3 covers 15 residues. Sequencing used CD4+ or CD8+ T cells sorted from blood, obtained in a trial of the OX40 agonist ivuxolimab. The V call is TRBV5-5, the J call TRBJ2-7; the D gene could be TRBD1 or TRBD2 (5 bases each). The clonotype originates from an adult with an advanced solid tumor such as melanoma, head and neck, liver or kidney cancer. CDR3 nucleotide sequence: TGTGCCAGCAGCTTACCCCCGGGACCTAAGAGGGAGCAGTACTTC. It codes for CASSLPPGPKREQYF.